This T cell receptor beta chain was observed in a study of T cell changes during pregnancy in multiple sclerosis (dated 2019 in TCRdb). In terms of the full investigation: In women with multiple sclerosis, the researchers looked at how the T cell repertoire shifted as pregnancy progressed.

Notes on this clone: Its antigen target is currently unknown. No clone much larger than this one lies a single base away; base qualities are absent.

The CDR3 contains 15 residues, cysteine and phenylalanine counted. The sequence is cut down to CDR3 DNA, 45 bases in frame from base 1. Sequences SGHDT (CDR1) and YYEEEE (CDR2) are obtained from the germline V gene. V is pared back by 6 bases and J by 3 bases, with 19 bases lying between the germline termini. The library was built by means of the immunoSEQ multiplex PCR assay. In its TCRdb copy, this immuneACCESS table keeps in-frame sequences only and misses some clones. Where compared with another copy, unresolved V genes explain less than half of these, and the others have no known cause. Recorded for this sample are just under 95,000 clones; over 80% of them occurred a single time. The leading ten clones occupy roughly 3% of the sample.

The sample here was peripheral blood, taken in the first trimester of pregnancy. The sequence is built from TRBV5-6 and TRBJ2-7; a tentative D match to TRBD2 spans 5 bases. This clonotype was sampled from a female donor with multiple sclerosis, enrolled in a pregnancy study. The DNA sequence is TGTGCCAGCATCCCTCTCCGCGGGCAGGTCTACGAGCAGTACTTC. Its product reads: CASIPLRGQVYEQYF.